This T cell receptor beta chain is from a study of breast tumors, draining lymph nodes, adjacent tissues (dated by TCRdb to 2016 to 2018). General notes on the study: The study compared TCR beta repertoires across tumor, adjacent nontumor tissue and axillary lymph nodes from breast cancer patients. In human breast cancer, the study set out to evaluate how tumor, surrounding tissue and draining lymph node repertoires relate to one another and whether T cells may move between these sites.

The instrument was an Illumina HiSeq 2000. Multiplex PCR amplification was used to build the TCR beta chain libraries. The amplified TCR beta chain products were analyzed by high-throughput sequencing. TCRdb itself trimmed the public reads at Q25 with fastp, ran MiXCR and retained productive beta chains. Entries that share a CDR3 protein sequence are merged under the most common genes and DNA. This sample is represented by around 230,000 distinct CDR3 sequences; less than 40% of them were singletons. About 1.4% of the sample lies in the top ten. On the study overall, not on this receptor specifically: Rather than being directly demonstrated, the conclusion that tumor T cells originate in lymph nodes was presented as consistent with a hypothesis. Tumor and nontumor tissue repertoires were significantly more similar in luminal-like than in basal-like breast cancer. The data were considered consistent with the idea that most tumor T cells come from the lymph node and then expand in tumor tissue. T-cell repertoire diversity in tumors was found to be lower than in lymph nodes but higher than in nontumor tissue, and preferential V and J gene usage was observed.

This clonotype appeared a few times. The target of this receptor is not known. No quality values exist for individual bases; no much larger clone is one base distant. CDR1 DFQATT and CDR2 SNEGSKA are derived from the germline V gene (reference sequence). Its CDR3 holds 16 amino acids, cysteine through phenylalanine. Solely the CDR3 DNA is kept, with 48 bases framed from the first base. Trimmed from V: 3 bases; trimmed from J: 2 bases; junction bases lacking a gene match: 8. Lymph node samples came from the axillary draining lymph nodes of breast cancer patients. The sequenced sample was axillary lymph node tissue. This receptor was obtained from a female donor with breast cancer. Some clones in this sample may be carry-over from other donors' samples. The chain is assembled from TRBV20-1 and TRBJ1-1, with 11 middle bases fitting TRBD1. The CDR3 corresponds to CSASPGTGGTNTEAFF. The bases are TGCAGTGCTAGTCCCGGGACAGGGGGGACAAACACTGAAGCTTTCTTT.